This T cell receptor (beta chain) originates from a study of blood T cell repertoires in COVID-19. Whole-study context: The study drew acute and convalescent COVID-19 samples from the United States, Italy and Spain. In each case, the material was cDNA or gDNA derived from T cells, B-cell-depleted T cells, or PBMCs.

V lost 5 bases to trimming and J lost 4 bases, with 9 bases between them. This CDR3 comprises 13 residues. Germline V gene sequence: CDR1 SGHNT, CDR2 YENEEA. Measured with immunoSEQ multiplex PCR; TCRdb has only the in-frame clones, and not every one. The sample carries approximately 350,000 clones, about 93% recorded once. The origin of this receptor is a woman under 30 who had recovered from COVID-19. J is TRBJ2-1 and V is TRBV11-3; TRBD1 might be the D (6 bases). Sequencing was carried out using peripheral blood. The CDR3 protein is CASSLDRYNEQFF. DNA of the CDR3: TGTGCCAGCAGCCTCGACAGGTACAATGAGCAGTTCTTC.